This TCR beta chain was captured by sequencing in a study of T cells in Graves' hyperthyroidism and ophthalmopathy. Study in general: Staff took peripheral blood when the initial diagnosis was made, before any treatment began. Findings and caveats of the study: A median approximately 6.8 months before onset, the model predicted ophthalmopathy.

Before ophthalmopathy appeared, progressors gave blood at initial hyperthyroidism diagnosis. The CDR3 spans 13 residues. Germline V gene lookup returns CDR1 LNHDA and CDR2 SQIVND (reference sequence). V was pared by 3 bases and J by 6 bases, with 12 bases between. Amplification of TCR beta CDR3 regions used RNA as the template. The HTBI primer set served for first-round RT-PCR of the TCR CDR3. One entry per CDR3 protein results from TCRdb running MiXCR on the multiplex PCR reads. In the table there are about 270,000 distinct CDR3 sequences, roughly 15% of which are singletons. The table lists this clonotype with many counts. Antigen specificity is unknown.

The chain links TRBV19 to TRBJ2-7; D call uncertain. The sequence was collected from a woman aged 45-65 years with Graves' hyperthyroidism that later progressed to Graves' ophthalmopathy. Sequenced: blood. This CDR3 reads CASSIPNKREQYF. Written as DNA, the CDR3 is TGTGCCAGTAGTATTCCCAACAAGCGCGAGCAGTACTTC.